A selection of T cell receptor beta chains follows, all from one sample in a study of cytomegalovirus exposure and HLA in healthy donors. The assay was immunoSEQ multiplex PCR, and TCRdb's table has in-frame clones only and misses some. The sample holds roughly 140,000 clones, roughly 80% seen once. Sequenced: PBMCs. The receptor set was obtained from a woman between 40 and 50 years old in good health and CMV-seropositive. The CDR3 runs from the conserved cysteine through the conserved F or W. Each record gives: J gene, CDR3 length, D gene, V gene, clone size, CDR3 DNA, CDR3 protein. D genes are given only for firm matches. Clone size is given for some rows only: seen once, a few or many times, or a class if the clone is expanded.

>TRBJ2-1|15|TRBD2|TRBV7-2|few
TGTGCCAGCAGCGTTTCTAGCGGGGGCCCCAATGAGCAGTTCTTC
CASSVSSGGPNEQFF
>TRBJ2-1|15|NA|TRBV5-5|NA
TGTGCCAGCAGCTTGCGGTATTCAGGCGGGGATGAGCAGTTCTTC
CASSLRYSGGDEQFF
>TRBJ1-5|14|NA|TRBV7-9|NA
TGTGCCAGCAGCTTTACAGGGCACAATCAGCCCCAGCATTTT
CASSFTGHNQPQHF
>TRBJ2-1|16|TRBD2|TRBV18|NA
TGTGCCAGCTCACCCGTCAGGAGCGGGGCCTACAATGAGCAGTTCTTC
CASSPVRSGAYNEQFF
>TRBJ2-7|14|TRBD1|TRBV29-1|NA
TGCAGCGTACCCGCCCCGGACAGGTCCTACGAGCAGTACTTC
CSVPAPDRSYEQYF
>TRBJ1-4|15|NA|TRBV19|NA
TGTGCAACGAAAGAGAGTCTTGCGGCTAATGAAAAACTGTTTTTT
CATKESLAANEKLFF
>TRBJ1-3|15|TRBD1|TRBV10-3|few
TGTGCCATCAGTGACAGGGGGAAAGCTGGAAACACCATATATTTT
CAISDRGKAGNTIYF
>TRBJ2-5|15|NA|TRBV10-1|few
TGCGCCAGCAGTGAGTCTCCCGGGGTCCAAGAGACCCAGTACTTC
CASSESPGVQETQYF
>TRBJ1-1|11|NA|TRBV27|NA
TGTGCCAGCGGTCCAAATTCCGGAGCTTTCTTT
CASGPNSGAFF
>TRBJ2-3|15|NA|TRBV4-1|NA
TGCGCCAGCAGCCAAGATATGAACGGGAAAGATACGCAGTATTTT
CASSQDMNGKDTQYF
>TRBJ1-2|13|NA|TRBV19|NA
TGTGCCAGTAGTTTCCGGGGGGAGGCTGGCTACACCTTC
CASSFRGEAGYTF
>TRBJ2-1|15|NA|TRBV5-4|NA
TGTGCCAGCGGGGGGACTCCGAGCTCCTACAATGAGCAGTTCTTC
CASGGTPSSYNEQFF
>TRBJ1-2|13|NA|TRBV2|once
TGTGCCAGCAGACAGGGAACTAACTATGGCTACACCTTC
CASRQGTNYGYTF
>TRBJ2-2|17|TRBD1|TRBV18|NA
TGTGCCAGCTCACCTCCCTACGGGACAGTTAACACCGGGGAGCTGTTTTTT
CASSPPYGTVNTGELFF
>TRBJ2-1|16|TRBD1|TRBV18|NA
TGTGCCAGCTCACCTATAACCGGGACAGGGGGGAATGAGCAGTTCTTC
CASSPITGTGGNEQFF
>TRBJ2-3|12|NA|TRBV7-9|NA
TGTGCCAGCAGCTCGCTCGGAGATACGCAGTATTTT
CASSSLGDTQYF
>TRBJ2-3|18|TRBD1|TRBV9|NA
TGTGCCAGCAGCGCCCACCTCCTTCGGGGACAGGACACAGATACGCAGTATTTT
CASSAHLLRGQDTDTQYF
>TRBJ1-2|13|TRBD1|TRBV9|NA
TGTGCCAGCAGCGTAGGACAGGGCTATGGCTACACCTTC
CASSVGQGYGYTF
>TRBJ2-7|15|NA|TRBV7-9|NA
TGTGCCAGCAGCCCCACCTGGGGGACTGGCTACGAGCAGTACTTC
CASSPTWGTGYEQYF
>TRBJ2-1|16|TRBD1|TRBV10-3|NA
TGTGCCATCAGTGAGGGCGGGGACAGGGGGCACAATGAGCAGTTCTTC
CAISEGGDRGHNEQFF
>TRBJ1-1|14|TRBD1|TRBV6-4|NA
TGTGCCAGCAGTGACTCTGACAGGGGGTCTGAAGCTTTCTTT
CASSDSDRGSEAFF
>TRBJ1-6|15|NA|TRBV5-4|NA
TGTGCCAGCAGCTTGGAGGGGGTGAAAAATTCACCCCTCCACTTT
CASSLEGVKNSPLHF
>TRBJ1-5|15|NA|TRBV2|NA
TGTGCCAGCAGTCAGGACAGTACTAGCAATCAGCCCCAGCATTTT
CASSQDSTSNQPQHF
>TRBJ1-4|10|NA|TRBV20-1|NA
TGCAGTGCCATGCGGGAAAAACTGTTTTTT
CSAMREKLFF
>TRBJ2-4|14|TRBD2|TRBV30|NA
TGTGCCTGCACCCCGGGGGGGGGTGGAAACATTCAGTACTTC
CACTPGGGGNIQYF
>TRBJ2-2|12|NA|TRBV5-1|once
TGCGCCAGCAGCTTTCTAGTTGGGGAGCTGTTTTTT
CASSFLVGELFF
>TRBJ2-7|15|TRBD1|TRBV6-5|NA
TGTGCCAGTAGTTTTCAGGGACAGGGGACCTACGAGCAGTACTTC
CASSFQGQGTYEQYF
>TRBJ2-7|14|NA|TRBV28|NA
TGTGCCAGCAGACAGGGTACGGGGAACTACGAGCAGTACTTC
CASRQGTGNYEQYF
>TRBJ1-2|16|TRBD1|TRBV5-6|NA
TGTGCCAGCAGCTTCAATACGGACAGGGGGATGAAGGGCTACACCTTC
CASSFNTDRGMKGYTF
>TRBJ1-1|16|TRBD1|TRBV9|once
TGTGCCAGCAGCGCCGGGACAGGGGCAGTGGACACTGAAGCTTTCTTT
CASSAGTGAVDTEAFF
>TRBJ1-4|14|NA|TRBV18|few
TGTGCCAGCTCAGCAGGGGCCCTCAATGCAAAACTGTTTTTT
CASSAGALNAKLFF
>TRBJ2-2|15|TRBD1|TRBV7-9|NA
TGTGCCAGCAGCAAGGACAGGGACCTGACCGGGGAGCTGTTTTTT
CASSKDRDLTGELFF
>TRBJ1-3|15|TRBD1|TRBV18|NA
TGTGCCAGCTCCCCCACAGGGGCGACTGGAAACACCATATATTTT
CASSPTGATGNTIYF
>TRBJ2-2|15|NA|TRBV9|NA
TGTGCCAGCAGCGGAGAAGCTAACCGGGGCGGGGAGCTGTTTTTT
CASSGEANRGGELFF
>TRBJ2-3|12|NA|TRBV29-1|NA
TGCAGCGTTGAATCGGGCGGGGATACGCAGTATTTT
CSVESGGDTQYF
>TRBJ2-3|16|NA|TRBV7-3|NA
TGTGCCAGCAGCCCCACAGGACAAGGGGCCGCAGATACGCAGTATTTT
CASSPTGQGAADTQYF
>TRBJ2-2|16|TRBD1|TRBV7-9|NA
TGTGCCAGCAGCACGACCGGGACAGAAAAGGCCGGGGAGCTGTTTTTT
CASSTTGTEKAGELFF
>TRBJ2-1|13|NA|TRBV2|NA
TGTGCCAGCAGCGGCCAGGGTGTTCATGAGCAGTTCTTC
CASSGQGVHEQFF
>TRBJ2-7|18|TRBD2|TRBV5-1|NA
TGCGCCAGCAGCTTGCGGCTAGCGGGGGGTTTTAGCTCCTACGAGCAGTACTTC
CASSLRLAGGFSSYEQYF
>TRBJ1-6|15|TRBD1|TRBV18|NA
TGTGCCAGCTCACCCCTCGGACAGGGAGGATCACCCCTCCACTTT
CASSPLGQGGSPLHF
>TRBJ1-1|15|TRBD1|TRBV25-1|NA
TGTGCCAGCGGAACAAAAGGACAGGGCTACACTGAAGCTTTCTTT
CASGTKGQGYTEAFF
>TRBJ1-2|16|TRBD1|TRBV4-1|NA
TGCGCCAGCAGCCAAGGGACAGGGGCGAATAACTATGGCTACACCTTC
CASSQGTGANNYGYTF
>TRBJ2-2|15|NA|TRBV11-2|NA
TGTGCCAGCAGCTTAGGGCAATCGAACACCGGGGAGCTGTTTTTT
CASSLGQSNTGELFF
>TRBJ1-6|18|NA|TRBV7-2|few
TGTGCCAGCAGCTTAGACAGGCCCCTGATTTCATATAATTCACCCCTCCACTTT
CASSLDRPLISYNSPLHF
>TRBJ1-6|18|TRBD1|TRBV7-6|once
TGTGCCAGCAGCTTAGAGGGATGGACAGGGTCGTTTAAGCCACCCCTCCACTTT
CASSLEGWTGSFKPPLHF
>TRBJ2-7|16|NA|TRBV9|NA
TGTGCCAGCAGCCCCCGGGGAGGACAATCCCCCTACGAGCAGTACTTC
CASSPRGGQSPYEQYF
>TRBJ2-7|14|TRBD1|TRBV5-1|NA
TGCGCCAGCGCACCGGGACAGGGGGCCTACGAGCAGTACTTC
CASAPGQGAYEQYF
>TRBJ1-5|14|NA|TRBV6-1|NA
TGTGCCAGCAGTTCCGCCGGAGGCGGCCAGCCCCAGCATTTT
CASSSAGGGQPQHF
>TRBJ2-3|16|TRBD1|TRBV5-1|NA
TGCGCCAGCACGACCGGGACAGGGCTAGACACAGATACGCAGTATTTT
CASTTGTGLDTDTQYF
>TRBJ2-5|19|TRBD2|TRBV4-2|NA
TGTGCCAGCAGCCAGAGGCTTGCTAGCGGGGGGGCCGCGGAGGAGACCCAGTACTTC
CASSQRLASGGAAEETQYF
>TRBJ2-2|15|TRBD1|TRBV5-1|NA
TGCGCCAGCTGCGGACAGGACCCGAACACCGGGGAGCTGTTTTTT
CASCGQDPNTGELFF
>TRBJ2-1|15|NA|TRBV5-1|NA
TGCGCCAGCAGCGCCCGGGTGGGCTCCTACAATGAGCAGTTCTTC
CASSARVGSYNEQFF
>TRBJ1-5|13|NA|TRBV6-1|NA
TGTGCCAGCAGTGGACAGATTAATCAGCCCCAGCATTTT
CASSGQINQPQHF
>TRBJ2-7|18|TRBD1|TRBV7-2|NA
TGTGCCAGCAGCTCCCGGCAAGGGACAGGGGCCAACTCCTACGAGCAGTACTTC
CASSSRQGTGANSYEQYF
>TRBJ1-2|15|TRBD1|TRBV6-5|NA
TGTGCCAGCAGCCCCGGGACAGGTTATAACTATGGCTACACCTTC
CASSPGTGYNYGYTF